This is a list of T cell receptor beta chains from one sample in a study of blood T cells in healthy people across ages. TCRdb re-called the 5' RACE reads through MiXCR, storing one row per CDR3 protein. In the table there are some 1.6 million distinct CDR3 sequences, almost 35% of which are singletons. The material sequenced was blood. The receptors originated from a woman aged 25-40 years in good health. Each CDR3 is given with its conserved first and last residue. The order of the fields is V gene, J gene, clone size, D gene, CDR3 DNA, CDR3 protein. The D gene is left open where the match is weak. Size is omitted from some rows. Given values are once, few, many or a class for expanded clones.

TRBV20-1	TRBJ2-7	.	TRBD1	TGCAGTGCCAGCCCTGGACAGGGGCCCTACGAGCGGTACTTC	CSASPGQGPYERYF
TRBV5-4	TRBJ2-5	.	TRBD2	TGTGCCAGCAGGCTAGCGGGGGACCAAGAGACCCAGTACTTC	CASRLAGDQETQYF
TRBV7-6	TRBJ2-5	.	TRBD2	TGTGCCAGCAGCTTAGACCAGAGCGGGGGGACGACGTACCAAGAGACCCAGTACTTC	CASSLDQSGGTTYQETQYF
TRBV4-1	TRBJ2-1	few	.	TGCGCCAGCAGCCAAGTTTCGGCGGGAACCGCCTACAATGAGCAGTTCTTC	CASSQVSAGTAYNEQFF
TRBV25-1	TRBJ1-2	few	TRBD1	TGTGCCATCAGTGCGCGGGACAGTGGGTTCTATGGCTACACCTTC	CAISARDSGFYGYTF
TRBV7-9	TRBJ2-1	.	.	TGTGCCAGCAGGTTATCGTCGGCAGCCACCAATGAGCAGTTCTTC	CASRLSSAATNEQFF
TRBV7-9	TRBJ2-5	many	TRBD1	TGTGCCAGCAGCTTTCCGGGACAGGGCGGAGAGACCCAGTACTTC	CASSFPGQGGETQYF
TRBV7-7	TRBJ2-7	few	TRBD1	TGTGCCAGCAGCCCTGGACAGGGTAACCCCGAGCAGTACTTC	CASSPGQGNPEQYF
TRBV7-2	TRBJ2-4	.	TRBD2	TGTGCCAGCAGCTTGGCACTAGCGGGAGGGGGAAACATTCAGTACTTC	CASSLALAGGGNIQYF
TRBV2	TRBJ2-7	.	TRBD1	TGTGCCAGCAGTAAGCTTGGACAGGGTCCCTCCTACGAGCAGTACTTC	CASSKLGQGPSYEQYF
TRBV20-1	TRBJ2-4	.	TRBD1	TGCAGTGCTAGACCAGACAGGGGGCTATACAATGAGCAGTACTTC	CSARPDRGLYNEQYF
TRBV3-1	TRBJ1-2	few	.	TGTGCCAGCAGCCTTGACAGGATCCATGGCTACACCTTC	CASSLDRIHGYTF
TRBV6-1	TRBJ1-2	.	.	TGTGCCAGTAATTTTGGCAGGATCTACGGCTACACCTTC	CASNFGRIYGYTF
TRBV5-1	TRBJ2-3	many	.	TGCGCCAGCAGCTTTGGATCCAGCCCCACAGATACGCAGTATTTT	CASSFGSSPTDTQYF
TRBV12-3/TRBV12-4	TRBJ1-1	few	TRBD1	TGTGCCAGCCTGACAGGGTATATGAACACTGAAGCTTTCTTT	CASLTGYMNTEAFF
TRBV27	TRBJ2-1	few	TRBD2	TGTGCCAGCGGGACTAGCAGTCACAATGAGCAGTTCTTC	CASGTSSHNEQFF
TRBV20-1	TRBJ2-3	.	TRBD1	TGCAGTGCTAGAGATATCACAGGGGGCCGTCCAGATACGCAGTATTTT	CSARDITGGRPDTQYF
TRBV20-1	TRBJ1-2	.	.	TGCAGTGCTAGAGATAAAGGGAACTATGGCTACACCTTC	CSARDKGNYGYTF
TRBV6-5	TRBJ2-7	.	TRBD1	TGTGCCAGCAGCTCAGGGGGCCTCTCCTTCGAGCAGTACTTC	CASSSGGLSFEQYF
TRBV28	TRBJ2-3	.	TRBD2	TGTGCCAGCAGTTTTATTCGGGGGGGCCAGGCAGATACGCAGTATTTT	CASSFIRGGQADTQYF
TRBV4-1	TRBJ2-5	few	TRBD2	TGCGCCAGCAGCCAAGAAAGGCGAGCGGGAGGGCCGGAGACCCAGTACTTC	CASSQERRAGGPETQYF
TRBV5-4	TRBJ1-4	.	TRBD1	TGTGCCAGCAGCTCCGGGACAGGGGTTAGGGATGAAAAACTGTTTTTT	CASSSGTGVRDEKLFF
TRBV5-1	TRBJ2-1	many	TRBD2	TGCGCCAGCAGCTTTACTAGCGGGAGGACCTACAATGAGCAGTTCTTC	CASSFTSGRTYNEQFF
TRBV28	TRBJ1-1	.	.	TGTGCCAGCAGTTATCCCGCGGGGGGCGGCACTGAAGCTTTCTTT	CASSYPAGGGTEAFF
TRBV9	TRBJ2-5	.	TRBD2	TGTGCCAGCAGCGTTCTGACTAGCGGGAGGGAGACCCAGTACTTC	CASSVLTSGRETQYF
TRBV2	TRBJ1-1	.	.	TGTGCCAGCAGTGTCAGGGGTGGGCCCATCGCTGAAGCTTTCTTT	CASSVRGGPIAEAFF
TRBV6-5	TRBJ1-1	few	.	TGTGCCAGCAGCTTAAACCGGGACCTTATTGAAGCTTTCTTT	CASSLNRDLIEAFF
TRBV4-2	TRBJ1-6	few	.	TGTGCCAGCAGCCAAGAAGAGGGATCGGCCAATTCACCCCTCCACTTT	CASSQEEGSANSPLHF
TRBV27	TRBJ2-1	few	TRBD1	TGTGCCAGCAGTTCGTACAGGGGTAGGTACAATGAGCAGTTCTTC	CASSSYRGRYNEQFF
TRBV20-1	TRBJ1-2	.	.	TGCAGTGCTAGAGATATGAGGTCTAGGACAGACCACAGTAATAACTATGGCTACACCTTC	CSARDMRSRTDHSNNYGYTF
TRBV20-1	TRBJ2-5	.	TRBD1	TGCAGTGCCCGCCCGGGACAGGGGTATTTGGAGACCCAGTACTTC	CSARPGQGYLETQYF
TRBV28	TRBJ2-7	.	TRBD2	TGTGCCAGCACCACTCCCGGGACTAGCGGGATCTACGAGCAGTACTTC	CASTTPGTSGIYEQYF
TRBV28	TRBJ2-5	once	.	TGTGCCAGCAGTCTCGCGGGGTCAGGGTCGGGGACCCGGTACTTC	CASSLAGSGSGTRYF
TRBV14	TRBJ2-6	many	TRBD1	TGTGCCAGCAGCCAAGTTAGGGGGCGATACGGGGCCAACGTCCTGACTTTC	CASSQVRGRYGANVLTF
TRBV5-1	TRBJ2-2	.	.	TGCGCCAGCAGCCAATCTAAAACCGAGAACACCGGGGAGCTGTTTTTT	CASSQSKTENTGELFF
TRBV25-1	TRBJ1-1	.	TRBD1	TGTGCCAGCAGTGAGCAGGGGGCCGCTGAAGCTTTCTTT	CASSEQGAAEAFF
TRBV12-3/TRBV12-4	TRBJ1-5	.	.	TGTGCCAGCAGTGCATTTTATAGCAATCAGCCCCAGCATTTT	CASSAFYSNQPQHF
TRBV20-1	TRBJ2-3	few	TRBD1	TGCAGTGCTAAGGGGGACAGGGTGCCAGATACGCAGTATTTT	CSAKGDRVPDTQYF
TRBV20-1	TRBJ2-1	many	.	TGCAGTGCTAGAGATGGGCCGGACGAGCAGTTCTTC	CSARDGPDEQFF
TRBV4-1	TRBJ2-3	few	.	TGCGCCAGCAGCCAAGCCGAACGGACCCGAGATACGCAGTATTTT	CASSQAERTRDTQYF
TRBV2	TRBJ2-7	few	TRBD1	TGTGCCAGCACTGGGACAGATGGGGACGAGCAGTACTTC	CASTGTDGDEQYF
TRBV27	TRBJ1-2	.	.	TGTGCCAGCAGTTTATCGAGGACAAGATATGGCTACACCTTC	CASSLSRTRYGYTF
TRBV27	TRBJ2-7	.	TRBD2	TGTGCCAGCAGTCCCCAGGAGCGGGAGTTGATCGAGCAGTACTTC	CASSPQERELIEQYF
TRBV5-1	TRBJ2-6	few	.	TGCGCCAGCAGCTACGACAGACCCAACGTCCTGACTTTC	CASSYDRPNVLTF
TRBV5-6	TRBJ1-1	once	TRBD1	TGTGCCAGCACTCCACAAGGGGGACAGCAGAACACTGAAGCTTTCTTT	CASTPQGGQQNTEAFF
TRBV6-5	TRBJ2-2	.	.	TGTGCCAGCAGTTACTCTTCGGAAGGACTGAACACCGGGGAGCTGTTTTTT	CASSYSSEGLNTGELFF
TRBV20-1	TRBJ1-6	many	TRBD1	TGCAGTGCTGCTTCAGACAGGGTTTATTCACCCCTCCACTTT	CSAASDRVYSPLHF
TRBV7-3	TRBJ2-3	.	.	TGTGCCAGCAGCGAAACTAGCCCGGGTACGCAGTATTTT	CASSETSPGTQYF
TRBV5-1	TRBJ1-4	.	TRBD1	TGCGCCAGCAGCTGGACGACAGGGAGTGAAAAACTGTTTTTT	CASSWTTGSEKLFF
TRBV10-3	TRBJ2-1	.	TRBD2	TGTGCCATCGGACTAGCGGTAAGCTCCTACAATGAGCAGTTCTTC	CAIGLAVSSYNEQFF
TRBV25-1	TRBJ1-2	many	.	TGTGCCAGCAGTGAACAGCTACGCTACACCTTC	CASSEQLRYTF
TRBV3-1	TRBJ1-2	many	.	TGTGCCAGCAGCCCGAGCACAGGGCGGTATGGCTACACCTTC	CASSPSTGRYGYTF
TRBV7-9	TRBJ1-3	.	TRBD1	TGTGCCAGCACCGGGACAGCCAACTCTGGAAACACCATATATTTT	CASTGTANSGNTIYF
TRBV5-1	TRBJ2-3	.	.	TGCGCCAGCAGTGGCGAGGACCCTCCACCTACGCAGTATTTT	CASSGEDPPPTQYF
TRBV12-3/TRBV12-4	TRBJ2-1	.	.	TGTGCCAGCAGCCATAGCAACGGGGGCTCCTACAATGAGCAGTTCTTC	CASSHSNGGSYNEQFF
TRBV6-1	TRBJ1-1	.	.	TGTGCCAGCAGTGAATACGGGATGCCGGACATGGCTTTCTTT	CASSEYGMPDMAFF
TRBV7-2	TRBJ1-6	few	.	TGTGCCAGCAGCTCACGAGCCTCACCCCTCCACTTT	CASSSRASPLHF
TRBV5-1	TRBJ2-2	.	.	TGCGCCAGCAGCTTGGCCAGGGGTTATCTACCCGGGGAGCTGTTTTTT	CASSLARGYLPGELFF
TRBV7-6	TRBJ2-2	.	TRBD2	TGTGCCAGCAGCACACCGGCTAGCGGGATCGGGGAGCTGTTTTTT	CASSTPASGIGELFF
TRBV30	TRBJ2-3	.	TRBD2	TGTGCCTGGAGCGGACTAGCGGGAGTTCCAGATACGCAGTATTTT	CAWSGLAGVPDTQYF